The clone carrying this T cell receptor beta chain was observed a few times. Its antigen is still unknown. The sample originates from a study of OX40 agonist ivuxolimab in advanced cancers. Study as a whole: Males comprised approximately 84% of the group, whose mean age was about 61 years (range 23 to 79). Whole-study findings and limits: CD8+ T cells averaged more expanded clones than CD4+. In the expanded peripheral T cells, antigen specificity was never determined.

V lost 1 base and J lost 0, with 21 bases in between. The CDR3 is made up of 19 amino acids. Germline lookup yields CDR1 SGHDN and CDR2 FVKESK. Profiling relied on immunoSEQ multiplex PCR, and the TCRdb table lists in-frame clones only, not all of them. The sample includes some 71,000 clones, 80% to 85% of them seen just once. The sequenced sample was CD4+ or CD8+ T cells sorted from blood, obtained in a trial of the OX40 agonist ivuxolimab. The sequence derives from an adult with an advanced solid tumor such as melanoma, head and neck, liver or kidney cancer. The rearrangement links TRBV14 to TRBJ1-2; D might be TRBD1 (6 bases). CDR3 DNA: TGTGCCAGCAGCCAAGCCCTGGGGGAACAACAGGGAACTAACTATGGCTACACCTTC. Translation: CASSQALGEQQGTNYGYTF.